This entry describes one TCR beta chain. This record belongs to a study of blood T cell repertoires in COVID-19. Study details: The origin of the acute and convalescent COVID-19 samples was the United States, Italy and Spain. T cells, B-cell-depleted T cells, or PBMCs provided the cDNA or gDNA that served as material.

Original processing notes: Researchers report that nucleated cell counts were estimated from reference gene primer amplification. Using immunoSEQ multiplex PCR, the repertoire was profiled, and TCRdb retains in-frame clones only, with some absent. V, J and clone size are taken as reported in that table, and D and trimming were inferred from the DNA itself. The sample has 170,000 or so clones; around 82% are singletons. This CDR3 is built from 15 residues. The V end was cut by 5 bases, the J end by 0 bases, with 10 bases between. CDR1 SGHTA and CDR2 FQGNSA come from the germline V gene. Specimen: peripheral blood. The chain combines TRBV7-2 with TRBJ1-4; the D is unclear. This TCR came from a man between 18 and 29 years old with active or convalescent COVID-19. The CDR3 DNA follows: TGTGCCAGCAGCCCCCAGATTACAACTAATGAAAAACTGTTTTTT. Protein: CASSPQITTNEKLFF. The whole variable domain, remainder taken from reference TRBV7-2 and TRBJ1-4, is GAGVSQSPSNKVTEKGKDVELRCDPISGHTALYWYRQSLGQGLEFLIYFQGNSAPDKSGLPSDRFSAERTGGSVSTLTIQRTQQEDSAVYLCASSPQITTNEKLFFGSGTQLSVL.